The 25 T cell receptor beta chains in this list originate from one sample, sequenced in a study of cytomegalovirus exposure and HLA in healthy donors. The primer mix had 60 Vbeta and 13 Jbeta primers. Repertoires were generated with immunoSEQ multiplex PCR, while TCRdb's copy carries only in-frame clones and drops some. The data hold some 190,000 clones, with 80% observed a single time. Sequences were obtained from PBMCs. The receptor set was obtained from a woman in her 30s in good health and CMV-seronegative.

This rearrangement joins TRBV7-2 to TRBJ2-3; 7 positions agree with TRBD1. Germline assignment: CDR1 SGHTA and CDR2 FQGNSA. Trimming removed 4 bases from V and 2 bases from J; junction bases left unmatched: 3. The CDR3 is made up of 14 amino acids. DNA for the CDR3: TGTGCCAGCAGCTCAGGACAGGTCACAGATACGCAGTATTTT. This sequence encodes CASSSGQVTDTQYF.

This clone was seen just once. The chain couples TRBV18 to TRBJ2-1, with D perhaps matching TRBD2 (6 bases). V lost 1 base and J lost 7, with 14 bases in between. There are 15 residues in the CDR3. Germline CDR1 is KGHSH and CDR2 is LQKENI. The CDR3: CASSPRRDGGNEQFF. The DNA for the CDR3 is TGTGCCAGCTCACCACGGAGGGACGGAGGGAATGAGCAGTTCTTC.

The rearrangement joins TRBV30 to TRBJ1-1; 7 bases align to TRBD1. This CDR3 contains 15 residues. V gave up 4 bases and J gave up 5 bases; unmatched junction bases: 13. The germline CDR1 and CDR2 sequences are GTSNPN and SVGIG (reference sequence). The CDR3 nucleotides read TGTGCCTGGACTCAGGGGGATTTCGACGGAACTGAAGCTTTCTTT. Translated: CAWTQGDFDGTEAFF.

The CDR3 spells CASSPLTGLNQPQHF. CDR3 bases: TGTGCCAGTAGCCCTTTGACAGGCCTCAATCAGCCCCAGCATTTT. The chain couples TRBV19 to TRBJ1-5; D perhaps matches TRBD1 (6 bases). The V end was cut by 6 bases, the J end by 3 bases, with 15 bases between. Germline CDR1 is LNHDA and CDR2 is SQIVND (reference sequence). The CDR3 has 15 residues.

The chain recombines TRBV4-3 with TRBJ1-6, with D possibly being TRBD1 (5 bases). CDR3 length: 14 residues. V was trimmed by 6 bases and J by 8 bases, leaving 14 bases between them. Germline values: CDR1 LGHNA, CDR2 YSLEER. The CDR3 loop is CASSPGHEDSPLHF. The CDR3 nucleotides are TGCGCCAGCAGTCCAGGACACGAGGATTCACCCCTCCACTTT.

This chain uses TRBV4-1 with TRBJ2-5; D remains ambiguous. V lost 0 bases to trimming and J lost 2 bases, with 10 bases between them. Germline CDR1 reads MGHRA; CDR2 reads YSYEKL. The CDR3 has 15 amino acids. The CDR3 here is CASSQDLTLQETQYF. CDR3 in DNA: TGCGCCAGCAGCCAAGATTTAACTTTACAAGAGACCCAGTACTTC.

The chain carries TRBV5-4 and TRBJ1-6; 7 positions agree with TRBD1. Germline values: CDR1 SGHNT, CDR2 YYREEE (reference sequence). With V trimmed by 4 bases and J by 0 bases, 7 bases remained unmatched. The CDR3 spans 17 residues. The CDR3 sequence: CASSRGTASSYNSPLHF. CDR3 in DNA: TGTGCCAGCAGCCGCGGGACAGCGAGCTCCTATAATTCACCCCTCCACTTT.

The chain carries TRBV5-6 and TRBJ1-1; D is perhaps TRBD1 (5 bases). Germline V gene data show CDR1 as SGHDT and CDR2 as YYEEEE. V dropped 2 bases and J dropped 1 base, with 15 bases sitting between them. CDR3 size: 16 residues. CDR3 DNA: TGTGCCAGCAGCTTATCCCCCGGGGGGGGGAACACTGAAGCTTTCTTT. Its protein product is CASSLSPGGGNTEAFF.

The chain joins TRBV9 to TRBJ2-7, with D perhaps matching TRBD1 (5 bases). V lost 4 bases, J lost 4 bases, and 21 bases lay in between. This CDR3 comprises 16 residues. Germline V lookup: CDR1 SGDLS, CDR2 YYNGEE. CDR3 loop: CASSSGWGVDGYEQYF. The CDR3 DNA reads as TGTGCCAGCAGCTCCGGGTGGGGCGTCGACGGGTACGAGCAGTACTTC.

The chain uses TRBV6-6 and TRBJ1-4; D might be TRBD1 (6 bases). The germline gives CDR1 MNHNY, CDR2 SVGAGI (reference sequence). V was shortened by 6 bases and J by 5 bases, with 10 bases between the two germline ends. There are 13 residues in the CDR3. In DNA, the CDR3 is TGTGCCAGCAGGGACAGCCCGAATGAAAAACTGTTTTTT. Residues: CASRDSPNEKLFF.

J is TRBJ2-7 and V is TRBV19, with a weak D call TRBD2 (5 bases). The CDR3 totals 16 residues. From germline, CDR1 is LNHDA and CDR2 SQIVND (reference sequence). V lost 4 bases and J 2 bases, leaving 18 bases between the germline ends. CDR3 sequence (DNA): TGTGCCAGTAGTAGTCTCGGACTCCACTTTCCCTACGAGCAGTACTTC. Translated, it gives CASSSLGLHFPYEQYF.

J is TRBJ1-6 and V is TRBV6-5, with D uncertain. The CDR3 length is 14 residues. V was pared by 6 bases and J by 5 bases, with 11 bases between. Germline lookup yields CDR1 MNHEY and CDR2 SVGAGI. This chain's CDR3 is CASSPAGDNSPLHF. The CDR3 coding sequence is TGTGCCAGCAGCCCAGCAGGCGATAATTCACCCCTCCACTTT.

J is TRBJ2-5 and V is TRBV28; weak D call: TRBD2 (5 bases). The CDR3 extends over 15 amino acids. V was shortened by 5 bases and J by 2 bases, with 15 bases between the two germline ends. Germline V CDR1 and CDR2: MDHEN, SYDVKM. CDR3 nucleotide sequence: TGTGCCAGCAGTATCTTAATGAGGGAGCAAGAGACCCAGTACTTC. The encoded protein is CASSILMREQETQYF. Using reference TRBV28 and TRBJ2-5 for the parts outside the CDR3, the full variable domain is DVKVTQSSRYLVKRTGEKVFLECVQDMDHENMFWYRQDPGLGLRLIYFSYDVKMKEKGDIPEGYSVSREKKERFSLILESASTNQTSMYLCASSILMREQETQYFGPGTRLLVL.

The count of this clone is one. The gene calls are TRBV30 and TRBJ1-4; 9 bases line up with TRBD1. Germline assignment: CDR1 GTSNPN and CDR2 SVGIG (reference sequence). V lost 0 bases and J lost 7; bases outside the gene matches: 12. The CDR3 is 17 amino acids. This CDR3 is CAWSVPARGQGREKLFF. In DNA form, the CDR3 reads TGTGCCTGGAGTGTACCCGCCCGAGGACAGGGGCGTGAAAAACTGTTTTTT.

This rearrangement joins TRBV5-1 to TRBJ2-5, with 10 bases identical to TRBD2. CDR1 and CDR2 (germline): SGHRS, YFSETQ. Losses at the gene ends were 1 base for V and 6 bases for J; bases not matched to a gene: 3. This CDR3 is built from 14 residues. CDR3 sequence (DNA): TGCGCCAGCAGCTTGAGCGGGGGGGGCCAGACCCAGTACTTC. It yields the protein CASSLSGGGQTQYF.

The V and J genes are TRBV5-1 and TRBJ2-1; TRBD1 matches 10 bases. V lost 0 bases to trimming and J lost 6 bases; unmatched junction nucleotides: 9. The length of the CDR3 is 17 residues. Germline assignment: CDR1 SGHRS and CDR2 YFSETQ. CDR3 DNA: TGCGCCAGCAGCTTGGTCTTTCGGGACAGGGGTGGCAATGAGCAGTTCTTC. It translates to CASSLVFRDRGGNEQFF. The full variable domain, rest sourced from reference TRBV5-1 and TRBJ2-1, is KAGVTQTPRYLIKTRGQQVTLSCSPISGHRSVSWYQQTPGQGLQFLFEYFSETQRNKGNFPGRFSGRQFSNSRSEMNVSTLELGDSALYLCASSLVFRDRGGNEQFFGPGTRLTVL.

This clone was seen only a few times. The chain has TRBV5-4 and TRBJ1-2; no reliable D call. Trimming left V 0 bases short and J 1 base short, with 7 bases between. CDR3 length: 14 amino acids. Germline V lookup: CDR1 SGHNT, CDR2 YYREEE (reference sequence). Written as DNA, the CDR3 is TGTGCCAGCAGCTTGGGGCAGAATAACTATGGCTACACCTTC. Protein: CASSLGQNNYGYTF.

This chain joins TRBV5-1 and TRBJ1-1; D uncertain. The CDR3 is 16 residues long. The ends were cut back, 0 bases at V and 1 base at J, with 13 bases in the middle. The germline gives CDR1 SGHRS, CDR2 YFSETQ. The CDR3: CASSLDPEVPNTEAFF. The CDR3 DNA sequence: TGCGCCAGCAGCTTGGATCCTGAGGTGCCGAACACTGAAGCTTTCTTT.

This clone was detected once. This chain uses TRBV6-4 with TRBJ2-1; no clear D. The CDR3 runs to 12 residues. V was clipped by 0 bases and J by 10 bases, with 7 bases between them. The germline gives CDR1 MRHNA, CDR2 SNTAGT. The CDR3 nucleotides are TGTGCCAGCAGTGACTCAGGCAGGGAGCAGTTCTTC. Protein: CASSDSGREQFF.

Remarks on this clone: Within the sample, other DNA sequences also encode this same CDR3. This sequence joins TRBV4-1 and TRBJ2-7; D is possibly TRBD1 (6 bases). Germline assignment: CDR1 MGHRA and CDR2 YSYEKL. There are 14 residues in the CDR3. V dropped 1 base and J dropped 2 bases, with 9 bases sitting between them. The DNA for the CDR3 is TGCGCCAGCAGCCAAGGGACAGCAACCTACGAGCAGTACTTC. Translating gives CASSQGTATYEQYF.

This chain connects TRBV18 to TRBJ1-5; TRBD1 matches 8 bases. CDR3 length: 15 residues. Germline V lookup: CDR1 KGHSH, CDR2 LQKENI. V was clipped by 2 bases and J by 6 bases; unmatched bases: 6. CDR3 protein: CASSPTGGTGQPQHF. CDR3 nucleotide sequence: TGTGCCAGCTCACCAACAGGGGGGACCGGTCAGCCCCAGCATTTT.

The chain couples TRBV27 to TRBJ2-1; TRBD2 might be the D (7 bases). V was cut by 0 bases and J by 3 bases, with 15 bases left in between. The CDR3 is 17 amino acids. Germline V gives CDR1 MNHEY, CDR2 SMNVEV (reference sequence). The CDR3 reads CASSLSSGGQVYNEQFF. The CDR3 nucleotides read TGTGCCAGCAGTTTATCGTCCGGGGGGCAGGTCTACAATGAGCAGTTCTTC.

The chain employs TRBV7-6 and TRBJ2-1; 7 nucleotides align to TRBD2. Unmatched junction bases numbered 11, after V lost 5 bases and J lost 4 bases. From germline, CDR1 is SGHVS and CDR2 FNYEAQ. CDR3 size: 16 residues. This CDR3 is CASSPIGQGLYNEQFF. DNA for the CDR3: TGTGCCAGCAGCCCAATAGGCCAGGGACTATACAATGAGCAGTTCTTC.

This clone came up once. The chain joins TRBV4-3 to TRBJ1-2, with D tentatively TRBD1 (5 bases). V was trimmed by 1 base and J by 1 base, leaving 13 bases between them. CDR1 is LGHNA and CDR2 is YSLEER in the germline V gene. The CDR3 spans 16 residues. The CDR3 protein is CASSQGSRVINYGYTF. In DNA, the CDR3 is TGCGCCAGCAGCCAAGGGTCCAGGGTAATTAACTATGGCTACACCTTC.

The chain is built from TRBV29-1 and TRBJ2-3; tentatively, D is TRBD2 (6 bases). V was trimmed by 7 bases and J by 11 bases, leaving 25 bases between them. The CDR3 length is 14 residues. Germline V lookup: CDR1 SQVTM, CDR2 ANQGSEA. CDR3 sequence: CSGGSTSWSRMQYF. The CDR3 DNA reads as TGCAGCGGGGGTTCTACTAGCTGGAGTCGAATGCAGTATTTT.